This T cell receptor (beta chain) derives from a study of blood T cell repertoires in COVID-19. The CDR3 has 15 amino acids. The germline gives CDR1 SQVTM, CDR2 ANQGSEA. V lost 3 bases, J lost 5 bases, and 11 bases stayed unmatched. This clone was counted between two and nine times. Generated by immunoSEQ multiplex PCR, the TCRdb table keeps only in-frame clones and is missing some. The data hold about 200,000 clones, with about 90% observed a single time. Sequences were obtained from peripheral blood. This chain connects TRBV29-1 to TRBJ1-2; 8 nucleotides match TRBD1. The sequence came from a man in his fifties or sixties with active or convalescent COVID-19. CDR3 nucleotide sequence: TGCAGCGTTGACGTAGTATCCGGGACAGGTTATGGCTACACCTTC. It yields the protein CSVDVVSGTGYGYTF.